A selection of T cell receptor beta chains follows, all from one sample in a study of blood T cell repertoires in COVID-19. Some clones are missing from TCRdb's copy, which holds only in-frame ones; the method was immunoSEQ multiplex PCR. The sample records approximately 71,000 clones, around 76% being singletons. Source material: peripheral blood. The receptor source for this set is a woman of 80 years or more with acute or convalescent COVID-19. The CDR3 runs from the conserved cysteine through the conserved F or W. A D gene is named only where the DNA matches it firmly. Where a row states a size, it is once, few, many or the class of an expanded clone; other rows omit it.

>TRBV12-5|NA|19|TRBD2|TRBJ2-1
CASGLVVGSSGSFGNEQFF
TGTGCTAGTGGTTTGGTAGTTGGGTCTAGCGGGAGTTTTGGCAATGAGCAGTTCTTC
>TRBV7-2|NA|14|NA|TRBJ1-6
CASSLQGERGPLHF
TGTGCCAGCAGCTTACAAGGCGAACGGGGGCCCCTCCACTTT
>TRBV6-4|NA|15|TRBD1|TRBJ1-4
CASRRQGAANEKLFF
TGTGCCAGCAGGAGACAGGGGGCAGCTAATGAAAAACTGTTTTTT
>TRBV3-1/TRBV3-2|NA|15|TRBD2|TRBJ2-3
CASSSPGLVTDTQYF
TGTGCCAGCAGCTCCCCGGGACTAGTAACAGATACGCAGTATTTT
>TRBV6-5|NA|15|NA|TRBJ2-7
CASSLTGDGSYEQYF
TGTGCCAGCAGCCTAACAGGAGACGGCTCCTACGAGCAGTACTTC
>TRBV6-5|NA|13|TRBD1|TRBJ1-2
CASRVTGASGYTF
TGTGCCAGCAGGGTGACAGGGGCTAGTGGCTACACCTTC
>TRBV11-2|once|15|NA|TRBJ2-1
CASSLRVGDPNEQFF
TGTGCCAGCAGCTTGAGGGTGGGAGATCCCAATGAGCAGTTCTTC
>TRBV6-2/TRBV6-3|NA|20|TRBD1|TRBJ2-6
CASSPWAPGQGLAGANVLTF
TGTGCCAGCAGCCCCTGGGCCCCGGGACAGGGACTGGCTGGGGCCAACGTCCTGACTTTC
>TRBV7-6|NA|18|TRBD1|TRBJ1-3
CASSLPLKPGQGGNTIYF
TGTGCCAGCAGCTTACCCCTCAAACCGGGACAGGGTGGAAACACCATATATTTT
>TRBV27|NA|14|TRBD2|TRBJ2-3
CASSLAGREDTQYF
TGTGCCAGCAGTTTAGCCGGGAGGGAAGATACGCAGTATTTT
>TRBV9|few|15|TRBD1|TRBJ1-5
CASSVGTGADQPQHF
TGTGCCAGCAGCGTAGGGACAGGGGCCGATCAGCCCCAGCATTTT
>TRBV11-3|NA|16|TRBD2|TRBJ2-3
CASSPTSGAFTDTQYF
TGTGCCAGCAGCCCGACTAGCGGGGCCTTCACAGATACGCAGTATTTT
>TRBV18|NA|16|NA|TRBJ2-6
CASSASGGSGANVLTF
TGTGCCAGCTCAGCATCTGGAGGCTCTGGGGCCAACGTCCTGACTTTC
>TRBV9|NA|20|TRBD2|TRBJ2-6
CASSVDPAGGQGSGANVLTF
TGTGCCAGCAGCGTAGATCCAGCGGGGGGCCAGGGGTCTGGGGCCAACGTCCTGACTTTC
>TRBV18|NA|15|NA|TRBJ1-2
CASSPWPETNYGYTF
TGTGCCAGCTCACCATGGCCAGAAACTAACTATGGCTACACCTTC
>TRBV21-1|NA|17|NA|TRBJ2-7
CASSKVLITGGHYEQYF
TGTGCCAGCAGCAAAGTGCTCATAACAGGGGGCCACTACGAGCAGTACTTC
>TRBV10-3|NA|12|TRBD2|TRBJ2-5
CATREGGETQYF
TGTGCCACCAGGGAGGGAGGAGAGACCCAGTACTTC
>TRBV2|NA|15|TRBD1|TRBJ1-2
CASSGDRGPNYGYTF
TGTGCCAGCAGCGGGGACAGGGGGCCTAACTATGGCTACACCTTC
>TRBV5-1|NA|15|TRBD1|TRBJ1-1
CASSVGQGMNTEAFF
TGCGCCAGCAGCGTAGGACAGGGGATGAACACTGAAGCTTTCTTT
>TRBV5-8|NA|17|TRBD1|TRBJ1-4
CASSSGQGHPTNEKLFF
TGTGCCAGCAGCTCCGGACAGGGGCATCCAACTAATGAAAAACTGTTTTTT
>TRBV27|NA|16|NA|TRBJ2-7
CASSLGEGLIGYEQYF
TGTGCCAGCAGTTTAGGTGAGGGCTTAATAGGCTACGAGCAGTACTTC
>TRBV11-1|NA|16|NA|TRBJ2-5
CASSFPAGFHQETQYF
TGTGCCAGCAGCTTCCCGGCCGGGTTTCACCAAGAGACCCAGTACTTC
>TRBV10-3|NA|14|TRBD1|TRBJ2-7
CAISEGTGLYEQYF
TGTGCCATCAGTGAGGGGACAGGGCTTTACGAGCAGTACTTC
>TRBV28|NA|15|NA|TRBJ1-6
CASSGTGVHGSPLHF
TGTGCCAGCAGTGGAACCGGGGTTCACGGTTCACCCCTCCACTTT
>TRBV29-1|NA|11|NA|TRBJ1-3
CSAKTGNTIYF
TGCAGCGCCAAAACTGGAAACACCATATATTTT
>TRBV10-3|NA|15|NA|TRBJ2-7
CATQHPGQGFYEQYF
TGTGCCACCCAGCACCCGGGACAAGGGTTCTACGAGCAGTACTTC
>TRBV7-8|NA|12|NA|TRBJ1-2
CASSPTGKGYTF
TGTGCCAGCAGCCCTACAGGGAAGGGCTACACCTTC
>TRBV29-1|NA|18|TRBD2|TRBJ2-5
CSVEFRRSSGRYGETQYF
TGCAGCGTTGAATTCAGGAGGTCGAGCGGGAGGTATGGAGAGACCCAGTACTTC
>TRBV9|many|18|TRBD2|TRBJ2-2
CASSVPLGAGVPTGELFF
TGTGCCAGCAGCGTACCTTTGGGAGCGGGAGTGCCCACCGGGGAGCTGTTTTTT
>TRBV5-4|NA|16|TRBD2|TRBJ2-7
CASSKLAGGLGGEQYF
TGTGCCAGCAGCAAACTAGCGGGAGGCCTAGGAGGCGAGCAGTACTTC
>TRBV27|NA|14|TRBD2|TRBJ2-7
CASSLVAGEGEQYF
TGTGCCAGCAGTTTAGTAGCGGGAGAGGGCGAGCAGTACTTC
>TRBV9|NA|16|TRBD2|TRBJ2-2
CASSVGLAGNTGELFF
TGTGCCAGCAGCGTAGGACTAGCGGGAAACACCGGGGAGCTGTTTTTT